The 29 T cell receptor beta chains in this list originate from one sample, sequenced in a study of immune evolution from preneoplasia to lung adenocarcinoma (dated by TCRdb to about 2021). Libraries were made using the immunoSEQ multiplex PCR assay. The immuneACCESS repertoire file appears here via TCRdb, limited to in-frame rearrangements. These files lack a portion of the clones; in checked studies, under half of the deficit traces to unresolved V genes, and the cause of the others is not known. Present in this sample are around 2,000 clones, 70% to 85% of which were seen just once. The ten largest make up around 9.4% of the sample. Sequencing was carried out using FFPE adjacent normal lung tissue. Receptors were obtained from a person aged 70 to 85 with lung adenocarcinoma.

The chain uses TRBV7-2 and TRBJ2-7, with 7 positions matching TRBD2. After removal of 7 bases from V and 3 bases from J, the junction contained 12 bases not matched to a gene. The V gene's germline CDR1 is SGHTA and CDR2 FQGNSA. This CDR3 is built from 15 residues. CDR3 loop: CASTLGLAGLYEQYF. The CDR3 region has the DNA TGTGCCAGCACCCTAGGGTTAGCGGGTCTCTACGAGCAGTACTTC.

V and J are TRBV4-1 and TRBJ1-1; D not certain. CDR1 is MGHRA, CDR2 YSYEKL, per germline. V gave up 1 base and J gave up 1 base, with 7 bases separating them. The CDR3 spans 14 residues. The DNA for the CDR3 is TGCGCCAGCAGCCAAGTGGATTCGAACACTGAAGCTTTCTTT. It yields the protein CASSQVDSNTEAFF.

This rearrangement joins TRBV7-2 to TRBJ1-5; D call uncertain. Trimming removed 6 bases from V and 5 bases from J, with 11 bases in between. The length of the CDR3 is 13 residues. Germline V gives CDR1 SGHTA, CDR2 FQGNSA. CDR3 DNA: TGTGCCAGCAGATTTAATACAGATCAGCCCCAGCATTTT. This encodes CASRFNTDQPQHF.

This clone was seen a few times. This same CDR3 is encoded by further DNA sequences in the sample. The chain has TRBV5-6 and TRBJ2-5, with D perhaps matching TRBD2 (5 bases). V was clipped by 4 bases and J by 5 bases, with 15 bases between them. This CDR3 spans 14 amino acids. Germline V gene sequence: CDR1 SGHDT, CDR2 YYEEEE. The CDR3: CASSKTGPGETQYF. In DNA, the CDR3 is TGTGCCAGCAGCAAGACCGGACCGGGGGAGACCCAGTACTTC.

The rearrangement joins TRBV7-2 to TRBJ2-3; D remains unclear. The CDR3 is made up of 13 amino acids. With 5 bases removed from V and 4 bases from J, the gap between germline ends came to 10 bases. Germline lookup yields CDR1 SGHTA and CDR2 FQGNSA. In DNA, the CDR3 is TGTGCCAGCAGCCACTCACCGGCAGATACGCAGTATTTT. This sequence encodes CASSHSPADTQYF.

This rearrangement joins TRBV2 to TRBJ1-5; 7 bases match TRBD1. The V gene's germline CDR1 is SNHLY and CDR2 FYNNEI. There are 14 residues in the CDR3. Losses at the gene ends were 8 bases for V and 5 bases for J; bases not matched to a gene: 9. CDR3 bases: TGTGCCAGCGAGGAGGGGGCGCTTTATCAGCCCCAGCATTTT. It is translated as CASEEGALYQPQHF. The full variable domain, its missing parts supplied by reference TRBV2 and TRBJ1-5, is EPEVTQTPSHQVTQMGQEVILRCVPISNHLYFYWYRQILGQKVEFLVSFYNNEISEKSEIFDDQFSVERPDGSNFTLKIRSTKLEDSAMYFCASEEGALYQPQHFGDGTRLSIL.

The chain carries TRBV4-1 and TRBJ1-5, with no clear D. Looked up from germline, CDR1 is MGHRA and CDR2 is YSYEKL. The CDR3 length is 15 residues. V was cut by 0 bases and J by 6 bases, with 12 bases left in between. Here the CDR3 reads CASSQDMALAQPQHF. For the CDR3, the DNA is TGCGCCAGCAGCCAAGATATGGCCTTGGCTCAGCCCCAGCATTTT.

The CDR3 DNA follows: TGTGCCAGCTCACCAGGACTAGCGGGAGGGAGCCCCGGGGAGCTGTTTTTT. This encodes CASSPGLAGGSPGELFF. The chain joins TRBV18 to TRBJ2-2; 15 bases are a match to TRBD2. Germline trimming cut 2 bases from V and 6 bases from J; bases unmatched to any gene: 4. This CDR3 is 17 amino acids long. The germline CDR1 and CDR2 sequences are KGHSH and LQKENI.

The V call is TRBV7-2, the J call TRBJ2-2; D is possibly TRBD1 (7 bases). Trimming took 4 bases from V and 4 from J, leaving 16 bases between them. CDR1 is SGHTA, CDR2 FQGNSA, per germline. The CDR3 is made up of 16 amino acids. As DNA, the CDR3 is TGTGCCAGCAGCTATCGACAGGGAGGTGCCACCGGGGAGCTGTTTTTT. Translating it yields CASSYRQGGATGELFF.

V and J are TRBV7-9 and TRBJ2-7; D possibly matches TRBD1 or TRBD2 (7 bases each). V lost 2 bases, J lost 2 bases, and 16 bases lay in between. The CDR3 spans 16 residues. Germline-derived CDR1 and CDR2 are SEHNR and FQNEAQ (reference sequence). The CDR3 spells CASSLREGASPYEQYF. Here the CDR3 DNA reads TGTGCCAGCAGCTTAAGGGAGGGGGCATCTCCCTACGAGCAGTACTTC. Full variable domain (remainder filled in from reference TRBV7-9 and TRBJ2-7): DTGVSQNPRHKITKRGQNVTFRCDPISEHNRLYWYRQTLGQGPEFLTYFQNEAQLEKSRLLSDRFSAERPKGSFSTLEIQRTEQGDSAMYLCASSLREGASPYEQYFGPGTRLTVT.

The chain recombines TRBV7-2 with TRBJ2-7, with D uncertain. The V end was cut by 5 bases, the J end by 0 bases, with 11 bases between. Germline-derived CDR1 and CDR2 are SGHTA and FQGNSA. The CDR3 totals 14 residues. For the CDR3, the DNA is TGTGCCAGCAGCGGGTCCGGCAGCTCCTACGAGCAGTACTTC. This sequence encodes CASSGSGSSYEQYF.

J is TRBJ2-7 and V is TRBV30; either TRBD1 or TRBD2 may fit D (5 bases each). CDR1 and CDR2 from the germline V gene are GTSNPN and SVGIG (reference sequence). With 3 bases removed from V and 7 bases from J, the gap between germline ends came to 10 bases. The length of the CDR3 is 11 residues. CDR3 region: CAWSEGSEQYF. DNA of the CDR3: TGTGCCTGGAGCGAGGGGTCAGAGCAGTACTTC.

The chain recombines TRBV4-1 with TRBJ2-5; D is uncertain. Germline CDR1 MGHRA, CDR2 YSYEKL. V lost 0 bases to trimming and J lost 2 bases, with 10 bases between them. The CDR3 length is 15 residues. The CDR3 sequence is CASSQDTASQETQYF. DNA of the CDR3: TGCGCCAGCAGCCAAGATACTGCCTCTCAAGAGACCCAGTACTTC.

The chain uses TRBV4-3 and TRBJ2-7; no definite D call. Germline V gene data show CDR1 as LGHNA and CDR2 as YSLEER. V was clipped by 0 bases and J by 3 bases, with 15 bases between them. The CDR3 sequence is 16 residues long. The CDR3 sequence: CASSQDVSRLYYEQYF. The CDR3 region has the DNA TGCGCCAGCAGCCAAGACGTTTCGCGGCTATACTACGAGCAGTACTTC.

The V and J genes are TRBV28 and TRBJ1-1, with D maybe TRBD1 (5 bases). The CDR3 is 14 residues long. Germline-derived CDR1 and CDR2 are MDHEN and SYDVKM. V lost 7 bases and J 1 base, leaving 13 bases between the germline ends. CDR3 loop: CASTPIQANTEAFF. In DNA, the CDR3 is TGTGCCAGCACCCCGATACAGGCGAACACTGAAGCTTTCTTT.

The rearrangement uses TRBV28 and TRBJ2-5; D unclear. CDR3 length: 12 residues. Deletions cut 5 bases from V and 0 bases from J, with 4 bases between. Germline V lookup: CDR1 MDHEN, CDR2 SYDVKM. CDR3 loop: CASSDNQETQYF. The CDR3 nucleotides read TGTGCCAGCAGTGACAACCAAGAGACCCAGTACTTC.

The genes are TRBV4-2 and TRBJ1-1; D is unresolved. Germline V lookup: CDR1 LGHNA, CDR2 YNFKEQ. V was clipped by 0 bases and J by 3 bases, with 14 bases between them. This CDR3 contains 16 residues. This chain's CDR3 is CASSQDIRAGYTEAFF. For the CDR3, the DNA is TGTGCCAGCAGCCAAGATATTAGGGCAGGCTACACTGAAGCTTTCTTT.

The chain employs TRBV5-1 and TRBJ2-1; 10 bases are shared with TRBD1. Germline values: CDR1 SGHRS, CDR2 YFSETQ. The length of the CDR3 is 14 residues. The V segment lost 4 bases and the J segment 7 bases; nucleotides outside the gene matches: 5. The CDR3 sequence is CASSHGQGGNEQFF. CDR3 in DNA: TGCGCCAGCAGCCACGGACAGGGGGGAAATGAGCAGTTCTTC.

The chain joins TRBV7-2 to TRBJ2-2; the D is unclear. This CDR3 has 15 amino acids. V was shortened by 6 bases and J by 5 bases, with 16 bases between the two germline ends. Germline V gives CDR1 SGHTA, CDR2 FQGNSA. CDR3 loop: CASSPTRQWTGELFF. The CDR3 nucleotides read TGTGCCAGCAGTCCGACGCGGCAGTGGACCGGGGAGCTGTTTTTT. Looking up the rest from reference TRBV7-2 and TRBJ2-2 gives the full variable domain: GAGVSQSPSNKVTEKGKDVELRCDPISGHTALYWYRQSLGQGLEFLIYFQGNSAPDKSGLPSDRFSAERTGGSVSTLTIQRTQQEDSAVYLCASSPTRQWTGELFFGEGSRLTVL.

The chain is built from TRBV7-2 and TRBJ1-2; TRBD1 is a possible D gene (5 bases). Trimming removed 5 bases from V and 5 bases from J, with 9 bases in between. The germline V gene has CDR1 SGHTA and CDR2 FQGNSA. CDR3 size: 12 residues. This CDR3 is CASSTDRYGYTF. DNA for the CDR3: TGTGCCAGCAGCACCGACAGATATGGCTACACCTTC.

V usage is TRBV7-3 and J usage is TRBJ2-1; weak D call: TRBD1 (6 bases). The CDR3 consists of 15 residues. Germline V gene lookup returns CDR1 SGHTA and CDR2 FQGTGA. V lost 3 bases, J lost 0 bases, and 9 bases lay in between. The CDR3 coding sequence is TGTGCCAGCAGCTTCATAGGGGGCTCCTACAATGAGCAGTTCTTC. This codes for CASSFIGGSYNEQFF.

This chain joins TRBV6-1 and TRBJ1-4, with 11 bases matching TRBD1. CDR3 size: 15 residues. The ends lost 4 bases at V and 7 bases at J; junction bases unmatched: 5. Per the germline V gene, CDR1 is MNHNS and CDR2 is SASEGT. CDR3 residues: CASSGGTGGGEKLFF. In nucleotides, the CDR3 is TGTGCCAGCAGTGGCGGGACAGGGGGTGGTGAAAAACTGTTTTTT.

V and J are TRBV12-5 and TRBJ2-1; 8 positions agree with TRBD1. Germline V gene data show CDR1 as LGHNT and CDR2 as FRNRAP. The CDR3 is 13 amino acids. Trimming took 5 bases from V and 6 from J; bases not matched to a gene: 3. CDR3 loop: CASGPGTGNEQFF. In DNA form, the CDR3 reads TGTGCTAGTGGTCCCGGGACAGGCAATGAGCAGTTCTTC.

The chain couples TRBV29-1 to TRBJ2-7, with D perhaps matching TRBD1 (6 bases). Germline V gene sequence: CDR1 SQVTM, CDR2 ANQGSEA. V dropped 6 bases and J dropped 5 bases, with 14 bases sitting between them. This CDR3 region has 12 residues. CDR3: CSVGQPGHEQYF. DNA for the CDR3: TGCAGCGTCGGACAGCCCGGCCACGAGCAGTACTTC.

This chain links TRBV7-2 with TRBJ2-5; 12 bases are shared with TRBD2. The CDR3 is 15 amino acids. The trim removed 5 bases at V and 5 bases at J, leaving 6 bases unmatched. Germline loops: CDR1 SGHTA, CDR2 FQGNSA. CDR3 in DNA: TGTGCCAGCAGCCCTACACTAGCGGGAGGTGAGACCCAGTACTTC. The encoded protein is CASSPTLAGGETQYF.

J is TRBJ2-2 and V is TRBV9; no firm D call. The CDR3 contains 16 residues. The V gene lost 0 bases and the J gene lost 2 bases, with 11 bases spanning the gap. The germline V gene has CDR1 SGDLS and CDR2 YYNGEE. CDR3 sequence: CASSVGREVNTGELFF. CDR3 coding DNA: TGTGCCAGCAGCGTAGGAAGGGAAGTAAACACCGGGGAGCTGTTTTTT.

The chain has TRBV5-8 and TRBJ1-5; D is undetermined. CDR1 and CDR2 (germline): SGHTS, YDEGEE. This CDR3 comprises 15 residues. Trimming took 2 bases from V and 1 from J, leaving 10 bases between them. This CDR3 reads CASSFQGSSNQPQHF. The CDR3 DNA reads TGTGCCAGCAGCTTTCAAGGATCGAGCAATCAGCCCCAGCATTTT.

This clone was detected once. This chain connects TRBV4-1 to TRBJ1-3; D unclear. Trimming took 3 bases from V and 4 from J, leaving 7 bases between them. The CDR3 is 13 amino acids. From germline, CDR1 is MGHRA and CDR2 YSYEKL. The CDR3 loop reads CASSQSLGNTIYF. CDR3 coding DNA: TGCGCCAGCAGCCAGAGCCTGGGAAACACCATATATTTT.

The rearrangement joins TRBV7-3 to TRBJ2-2, with 16 bases aligning to TRBD2. Germline V gives CDR1 SGHTA, CDR2 FQGTGA. V lost 5 bases to trimming and J lost 5 bases; unmatched junction nucleotides: 11. This CDR3 spans 19 amino acids. DNA for the CDR3: TGTGCCAGCAGCCCGGGGACTAGCGGGAGGGCCGCGGAAACCGGGGAGCTGTTTTTT. Amino acids: CASSPGTSGRAAETGELFF.